What follows describes a single TCR beta chain. Sequencing used immunoSEQ multiplex PCR; TCRdb keeps in-frame clones, though not all of them. Of about 410,000 clones listed, around 89% are singletons. This sample was taken from a study of blood T cell repertoires in COVID-19. Germline CDR1 SGHKS, CDR2 YYEKEE (reference sequence). The V end was cut by 0 bases, the J end by 5 bases, with 14 bases between. The CDR3 totals 15 residues. V gene TRBV5-5 combines with J gene TRBJ2-5; unclear D gene. The origin of this receptor is a woman aged 40 to 50 with COVID-19, enrolled during active disease. Sample: peripheral blood. CDR3 amino acids: CASSLADSRWETQYF. The CDR3 nucleotides read TGTGCCAGCAGCTTGGCTGACTCCCGATGGGAGACCCAGTACTTC.